The T cell receptor beta chain under discussion was sequenced for a study of Graves' ophthalmopathy and Graves' hyperthyroidism. Losses at the gene ends were 4 bases for V and 1 base for J; bases not matched to a gene: 9. Germline V gene lookup returns CDR1 LNHNV and CDR2 YYDKDF (reference sequence). The CDR3 extends over 16 amino acids. General study results and limits: Detected in blood as well were most expanded thyroid clonotypes with frequency above 0.001.

Investigators amplified TCR beta CDR3 regions from RNA transcripts. An opening RT-PCR round employed HTBI primers and preceded a second-round multiplex PCR. One entry per CDR3 protein, called by TCRdb with MiXCR from the multiplex PCR reads. This sample has approximately 700,000 distinct CDR3 sequences; about 44% occur once, and the top ten carry 44%. This clonotype was seen repeatedly, ten times or more. Its antigen is not identified. Serum thyroxine and TRAb, along with clinical symptoms, thyroid ultrasound and orbital computed tomography, were what diagnosis relied on. The PBMCs originated from roughly 9.6 ml of fresh peripheral blood.

The chain joins TRBV15 to TRBJ1-1; 7 nucleotides align to TRBD1. The origin of this receptor is an adult man with Graves' ophthalmopathy. Material: peripheral blood. The CDR3 loop reads CATSIVPRQGNTEAFF. CDR3 sequence (DNA): TGTGCCACCAGCATAGTACCTAGACAGGGGAACACTGAAGCTTTCTTT.